The TCR beta chain under discussion was sequenced for a study of blood T cell repertoires in COVID-19. Background on the study: Sites in the United States, Italy and Spain provided acute and convalescent COVID-19 samples. PBMCs, B-cell-depleted T cells, or T cells were the source of the cDNA or gDNA that made up the material.

This CDR3 is built from 15 residues. Germline assignment: CDR1 LNHNV and CDR2 YYDKDF (reference sequence). V shed 0 bases and J shed 8 bases, with 16 bases lying between them. In the source study's methods: It was from reference gene primer amplification that nucleated cell counts were estimated. TCRdb's copy holds only in-frame clones and misses some; the assay was immunoSEQ multiplex PCR. The D gene and trimming were derived from the DNA, and the V and J assignments and clone size from that table. The table includes around 200,000 clones, around four fifths detected once. The receptor comes from a woman between 45 and 60 years old with acute or convalescent COVID-19. The chain is built from TRBV15 and TRBJ1-1, with D unclear. Sequenced sample: peripheral blood. CDR3 sequence reads: CATSRDLGSPTEAFF. CDR3 coding DNA: TGTGCCACCAGCAGAGACTTGGGCTCCCCGACGGAAGCTTTCTTT.